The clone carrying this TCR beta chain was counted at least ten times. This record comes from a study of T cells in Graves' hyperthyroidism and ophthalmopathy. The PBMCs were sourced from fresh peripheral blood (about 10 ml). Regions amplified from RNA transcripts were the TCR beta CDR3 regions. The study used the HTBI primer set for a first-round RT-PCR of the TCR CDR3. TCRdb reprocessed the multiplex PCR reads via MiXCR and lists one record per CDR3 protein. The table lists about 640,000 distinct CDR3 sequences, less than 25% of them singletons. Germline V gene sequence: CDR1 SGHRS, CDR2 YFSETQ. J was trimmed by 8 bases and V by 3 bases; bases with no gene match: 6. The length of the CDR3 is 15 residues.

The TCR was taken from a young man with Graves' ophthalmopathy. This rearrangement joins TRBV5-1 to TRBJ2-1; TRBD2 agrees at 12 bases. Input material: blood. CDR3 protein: CASSSTSGRIDEQFF. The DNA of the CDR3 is TGCGCCAGCAGCTCGACTAGCGGGAGAATAGATGAGCAGTTCTTC.